This TCR beta chain originates from a study of control samples from healthy donors and cancer patients. The data were produced by immunoSEQ multiplex PCR, yet TCRdb's version contains in-frame clones alone and is incomplete. The data show about 75,000 clones, 84% seen once. This clonotype was obtained from a man in his forties or fifties in good health. Sequencing was done on a sample of blood.

The CDR3 coding sequence is TGTGCCAGCAGTTTATATGGGACAGGTCCTAGCACAGATACGCAGTATTTT. It is translated as CASSLYGTGPSTDTQYF. The V gene is TRBV27, the J gene TRBJ2-3; 8 nucleotides align to TRBD1. CDR3 length: 17 residues. The ends lost 1 base at V and 0 bases at J; junction bases unmatched: 6. The germline V gene has CDR1 MNHEY and CDR2 SMNVEV (reference sequence).